This passage covers 22 T cell receptor beta chains from one sample sequenced in a study of T cell repertoires in cytomegalovirus infection. TCRdb itself ran the reads through MiXCR, one entry per CDR3 protein. Of 350,000 to 400,000 distinct CDR3 sequences listed, approximately 35% are singletons. No antigens are known for them. This specimen was cultured PBMCs, taken from culture after CMV antigen stimulation. These receptor sequences come from a human donor in good health (CMV status not recorded). Some clones in this sample may be carry-over from other donors' samples.

The J gene is TRBJ2-5, the V gene TRBV6-2 or TRBV6-3; 9 positions agree with TRBD2. V dropped 0 bases and J dropped 2; count of bases not matched to a gene: 7. Per germline, CDR1 MNHEY and CDR2 SVGEGT. The CDR3 is made up of 17 amino acids. The CDR3 nucleotides read TGTGCCAGCAGTTACTCTCCCCTTCTAGCGGGGCAAGAGACCCAGTACTTC. Its protein is CASSYSPLLAGQETQYF.

The genes are TRBV12-3 or TRBV12-4 and TRBJ2-1; D uncertain. Trimming removed 6 bases from V and 8 bases from J, with 8 bases in between. This CDR3 is 11 amino acids long. The CDR3 region is CASSPLHEQFF. In nucleotides, the CDR3 is TGTGCCAGCAGCCCCCTCCATGAGCAGTTCTTC.

This clonotype appeared a few times. CDR3 in amino acids: CASSLRQPVSNEKLFF. The CDR3 nucleotides are TGTGCCAGCAGCTTAAGGCAGCCCGTCTCTAATGAAAAACTGTTTTTT. The rearrangement links TRBV7-2 to TRBJ1-4; D remains unclear. This CDR3 is built from 16 residues. Germline V lookup: CDR1 SGHTA, CDR2 FQGNSA. V shed 2 bases and J shed 3 bases, with 13 bases lying between them. Looking up the rest from reference TRBV7-2 and TRBJ1-4 gives the full variable domain: GAGVSQSPSNKVTEKGKDVELRCDPISGHTALYWYRQSLGQGLEFLIYFQGNSAPDKSGLPSDRFSAERTGGSVSTLTIQRTQQEDSAVYLCASSLRQPVSNEKLFFGSGTQLSVL.

The V and J genes are TRBV27 and TRBJ2-4; unclear D gene. The germline CDR1 and CDR2 sequences are MNHEY and SMNVEV (reference sequence). Trimming cost V 5 bases and J 6 bases, with 8 bases left between them. The CDR3 contains 12 residues. CDR3 protein: CASSPSPNIQYF. Here the CDR3 DNA reads TGTGCCAGCAGTCCCAGCCCAAACATTCAGTACTTC.

This clonotype has at least ten counts. This chain uses TRBV7-2 with TRBJ1-1, with D uncertain. Germline V gives CDR1 SGHTA, CDR2 FQGNSA. This CDR3 is 13 amino acids long. The V gene lost 2 bases and the J gene lost 11 bases, with 15 bases spanning the gap. The CDR3 nucleotides are TGTGCCAGCAGCTTATACCCGGAGGGTGAGGCTTTCTTT. It translates to CASSLYPEGEAFF.

The V and J genes are TRBV6-5 and TRBJ1-3, with TRBD1 matching 7 bases. The CDR3 contains 17 residues. Germline V CDR1 and CDR2: MNHEY, SVGAGI. Trimming removed 7 bases from V and 2 bases from J; junction bases left unmatched: 14. This CDR3 is CASTSTRQGATGNTIYF. DNA of the CDR3: TGTGCCAGCACCTCCACCCGACAGGGAGCTACTGGAAACACCATATATTTT.

The V gene is TRBV19, the J gene TRBJ1-2, with 11 bases aligning to TRBD1. Germline CDR1 LNHDA, CDR2 SQIVND (reference sequence). The CDR3 contains 16 residues. V dropped 3 bases and J dropped 3; count of bases not matched to a gene: 6. CDR3 protein: CASSIRDRGGYYGYTF. The DNA for the CDR3 is TGTGCCAGTAGTATCAGGGACAGGGGGGGATACTATGGCTACACCTTC.

The chain joins TRBV15 to TRBJ2-1; D possibly corresponds to TRBD2 (6 bases). The CDR3 consists of 14 residues. In germline, CDR1 is LNHNV, CDR2 YYDKDF (reference sequence). V lost 3 bases and J lost 6, with 12 bases in between. The CDR3 region has the DNA TGTGCCACCAGCAGCCGACTAGGGCGCAATGAGCAGTTCTTC. Its protein product is CATSSRLGRNEQFF.

This chain connects TRBV6-5 to TRBJ1-2; D ambiguous. The germline CDR1 and CDR2 sequences are MNHEY and SVGAGI. V lost 2 bases and J lost 4, with 11 bases in between. This CDR3 region has 14 residues. The CDR3 region is CASSYGPRGYGYTF. The CDR3 DNA follows: TGTGCCAGCAGTTACGGCCCCCGAGGCTATGGCTACACCTTC.

The CDR3 DNA reads TGCGCCAGCAGCACCGGGACTAGCGGGAGACGTGAGCAGTTCTTC. Translation: CASSTGTSGRREQFF. The J gene is TRBJ2-1, the V gene TRBV5-1; 14 bases are a match to TRBD2. Germline V gene data show CDR1 as SGHRS and CDR2 as YFSETQ. V lost 4 bases and J lost 9; bases outside the gene matches: 6. The CDR3 consists of 15 residues.

This clonotype was found many times. The V and J genes are TRBV4-1 and TRBJ2-2, with TRBD1 matching 8 bases. The CDR3 loop spans 12 amino acids. V dropped 10 bases and J dropped 9; count of bases not matched to a gene: 7. CDR1 and CDR2 (germline): MGHRA, YSYEKL. CDR3 nucleotide sequence: TGCGCCACCAGGACAGGGTCGAGGGAGCTGTTTTTT. It is translated as CATRTGSRELFF.

This rearrangement joins TRBV5-1 to TRBJ2-5, with TRBD2 matching 7 bases. Per germline, CDR1 SGHRS and CDR2 YFSETQ. This CDR3 spans 15 amino acids. V lost 4 bases, J lost 1 base, and 7 bases stayed unmatched. CDR3 nucleotide sequence: TGCGCCAGCAGCGCGCGCGGGAGCTCCCAAGAGACCCAGTACTTC. It yields the protein CASSARGSSQETQYF.

This clonotype was detected only once. The chain is built from TRBV7-6 and TRBJ2-6; D unclear. Trimming left V 6 bases short and J 4 bases short, with 13 bases between. The germline V gene encodes CDR1 SGHVS and CDR2 FNYEAQ. This CDR3 contains 15 residues. The chain's CDR3 is CASRQGFPGANVLTF. The CDR3 nucleotides read TGTGCCAGCAGACAAGGGTTCCCAGGGGCCAACGTCCTGACTTTC.

The chain carries TRBV12-3 or TRBV12-4 and TRBJ2-1, with D perhaps matching TRBD2 (6 bases). V dropped 3 bases and J dropped 10 bases, with 19 bases sitting between them. The CDR3 is 15 residues long. This CDR3 reads CASSLGPTSRYEQFF. In nucleotides, the CDR3 is TGTGCCAGCAGTTTGGGACCGACTAGTCGGTACGAGCAGTTCTTC.

The CDR3 region has the DNA TGCGCCAGCAGCTTGTCTCAGATCTCTGGGGCCAACGTCCTGACTTTC. Protein: CASSLSQISGANVLTF. The J gene is TRBJ2-6, the V gene TRBV5-1, with D unresolved. The V end was cut by 1 base, the J end by 0 bases, with 8 bases between. Germline CDR1 and CDR2: SGHRS and YFSETQ. The CDR3 length is 16 residues.

This clonotype has a handful of counts. The CDR3 reads CASSIRGPVANVRAFF. The CDR3 DNA reads as TGTGCCAGCAGTATACGTGGCCCGGTAGCCAACGTAAGGGCTTTCTTT. The chain uses TRBV28 and TRBJ1-1; no reliable D call. The CDR3 is made up of 16 amino acids. V was shortened by 5 bases and J by 11 bases, with 27 bases between the two germline ends. Germline V lookup: CDR1 MDHEN, CDR2 SYDVKM.

This clonotype has more than one count but fewer than ten. This chain uses TRBV15 with TRBJ1-6; 9 bases are shared with TRBD1. This CDR3 has 16 amino acids. With 3 bases clipped from V and 9 bases from J, the junction kept 9 bases outside the gene matches. Germline V gives CDR1 LNHNV, CDR2 YYDKDF (reference sequence). For the CDR3, the DNA is TGTGCCACCAGCAGGGAACCGGGACAGGGAAGTTCACCCCTCCACTTT. Its translation: CATSREPGQGSSPLHF.

This chain joins TRBV6-8 and TRBJ2-7; D might be TRBD1 or TRBD2, each matching 5 bases. CDR1 is MNHGY and CDR2 is SAAAGT in the germline V gene. Trimming removed 2 bases from V and 5 bases from J, with 13 bases in between. The CDR3 covers 14 residues. CDR3 DNA sequence: TGTGCCAGCAGTTACCCCGGGACCACCGACGAGCAGTACTTC. This gives the protein CASSYPGTTDEQYF.

V usage is TRBV12-3 or TRBV12-4 and J usage is TRBJ1-5; a possible D gene is TRBD1 (6 bases). The CDR3 sequence is 15 residues long. Trimming took off 3 bases at V and 4 bases at J, with 13 bases between the two ends. The CDR3 region has the DNA TGTGCCAGCAGTTTTGCGGGGGCCTCGAATCAGCCCCAGCATTTT. Protein sequence: CASSFAGASNQPQHF.

This clonotype appeared a few times. This chain uses TRBV7-2 with TRBJ1-4; D remains ambiguous. Trimming removed 5 bases at V and 0 bases at J, with 16 bases between. The CDR3 is 17 amino acids. CDR1 is SGHTA, CDR2 FQGNSA, per germline. The CDR3 loop is CASSHSPAFATNEKLFF. The CDR3 nucleotides read TGTGCCAGCAGCCACTCGCCGGCTTTTGCAACTAATGAAAAACTGTTTTTT.

The genes are TRBV4-1 and TRBJ2-1, with D possibly matching TRBD2 (5 bases). V lost 4 bases and J 0 bases, leaving 16 bases between the germline ends. From germline, CDR1 is MGHRA and CDR2 YSYEKL. CDR3 length: 17 residues. The CDR3 DNA reads TGCGCCAGCAGCCCCTTGGACTCCCTGAGCTCCTACAATGAGCAGTTCTTC. It codes for CASSPLDSLSSYNEQFF.

The chain links TRBV2 to TRBJ2-7, with 7 nucleotides matching TRBD2. Trimming cost V 4 bases and J 7 bases; bases outside gene matches: 13. Germline V gives CDR1 SNHLY, CDR2 FYNNEI. CDR3 length: 15 residues. CDR3 DNA sequence: TGTGCCAGCAGTGCCCGGACTAGTCCGGTGGGTGAGCAGTACTTC. Protein sequence: CASSARTSPVGEQYF.